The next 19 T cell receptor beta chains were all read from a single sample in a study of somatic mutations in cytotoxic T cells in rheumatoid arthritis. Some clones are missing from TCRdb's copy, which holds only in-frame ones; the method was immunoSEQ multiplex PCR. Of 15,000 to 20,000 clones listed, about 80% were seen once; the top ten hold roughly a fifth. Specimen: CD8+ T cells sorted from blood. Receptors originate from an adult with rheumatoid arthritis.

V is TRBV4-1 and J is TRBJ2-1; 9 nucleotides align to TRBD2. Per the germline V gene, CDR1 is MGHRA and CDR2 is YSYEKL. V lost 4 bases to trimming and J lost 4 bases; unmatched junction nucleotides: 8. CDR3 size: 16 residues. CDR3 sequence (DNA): TGCGCCAGCAGCCTTAGCGGGAGCGGACCGTACAATGAGCAGTTCTTC. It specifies CASSLSGSGPYNEQFF.

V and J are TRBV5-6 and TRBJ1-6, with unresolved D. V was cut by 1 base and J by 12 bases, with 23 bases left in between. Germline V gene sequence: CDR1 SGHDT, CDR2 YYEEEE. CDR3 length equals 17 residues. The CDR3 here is CASSLYHEAHPRGPLHF. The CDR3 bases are TGTGCCAGCAGCTTGTATCATGAGGCGCACCCTCGAGGACCCCTCCACTTT.

CDR3 nucleotide sequence: TGTGCCAGCAGCTTAATTCTCTTGAACACTGAAGCTTTCTTT. Residues: CASSLILLNTEAFF. The chain combines TRBV7-9 with TRBJ1-1; no definite D call. Trimming removed 2 bases at V and 0 bases at J, with 7 bases between. Germline V lookup: CDR1 SEHNR, CDR2 FQNEAQ (reference sequence). The CDR3 length is 14 residues.

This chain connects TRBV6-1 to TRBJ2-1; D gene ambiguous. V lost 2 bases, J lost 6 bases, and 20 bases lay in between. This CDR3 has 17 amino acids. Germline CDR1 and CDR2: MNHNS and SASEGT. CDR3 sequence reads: CASSENPPPTYFNEQFF. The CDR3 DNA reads TGTGCCAGCAGTGAAAACCCCCCGCCAACTTACTTCAATGAGCAGTTCTTC.

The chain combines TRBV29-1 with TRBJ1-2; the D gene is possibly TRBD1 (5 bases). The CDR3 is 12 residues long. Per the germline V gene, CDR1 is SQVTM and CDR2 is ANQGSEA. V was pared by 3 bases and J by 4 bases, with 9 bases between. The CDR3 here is CSVDWGGYGYTF. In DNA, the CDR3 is TGCAGCGTTGACTGGGGCGGCTATGGCTACACCTTC.

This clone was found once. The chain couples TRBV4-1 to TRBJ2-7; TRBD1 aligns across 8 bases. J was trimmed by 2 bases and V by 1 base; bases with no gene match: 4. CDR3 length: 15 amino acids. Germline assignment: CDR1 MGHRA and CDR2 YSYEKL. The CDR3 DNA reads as TGCGCCAGCAGCCAAGTTTCGGGACAGGCCTACGAGCAGTACTTC. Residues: CASSQVSGQAYEQYF.

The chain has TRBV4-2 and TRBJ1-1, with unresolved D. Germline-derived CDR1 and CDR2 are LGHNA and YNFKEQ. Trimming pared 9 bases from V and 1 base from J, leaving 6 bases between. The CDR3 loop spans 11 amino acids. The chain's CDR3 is CASISNTEAFF. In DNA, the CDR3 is TGTGCCAGTATATCGAACACTGAAGCTTTCTTT.

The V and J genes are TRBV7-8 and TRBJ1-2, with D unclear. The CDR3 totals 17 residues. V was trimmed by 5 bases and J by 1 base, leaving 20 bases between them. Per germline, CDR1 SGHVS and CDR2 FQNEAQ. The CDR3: CASSQGGFVLFNYGYTF. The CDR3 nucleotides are TGTGCCAGCAGCCAAGGAGGCTTCGTGCTTTTTAACTATGGCTACACCTTC.

This CDR3 is CASSQDPLQGVGGYTF. CDR3 DNA: TGCGCCAGCAGCCAAGATCCCCTACAGGGAGTTGGTGGCTACACCTTC. The chain joins TRBV4-1 to TRBJ1-2, with D possibly matching TRBD1 (6 bases). The CDR3 covers 16 residues. Per the germline V gene, CDR1 is MGHRA and CDR2 is YSYEKL. V was cut by 0 bases and J by 7 bases, with 18 bases left in between.

The CDR3 region is CASSPNRVGNTIYF. The DNA of the CDR3 is TGTGCCAGCAGCCCGAACAGGGTTGGGAACACCATATATTTT. This chain joins TRBV7-9 and TRBJ1-3, with D possibly being TRBD1 (6 bases). This CDR3 contains 14 residues. Trimming shortened V by 5 bases and J by 7 bases, and 15 bases separated the two germline ends. CDR1 is SEHNR, CDR2 FQNEAQ, per germline (reference sequence). Looking up the rest from reference TRBV7-9 and TRBJ1-3 gives the full variable domain: DTGVSQNPRHKITKRGQNVTFRCDPISEHNRLYWYRQTLGQGPEFLTYFQNEAQLEKSRLLSDRFSAERPKGSFSTLEIQRTEQGDSAMYLCASSPNRVGNTIYFGEGSWLTVV.

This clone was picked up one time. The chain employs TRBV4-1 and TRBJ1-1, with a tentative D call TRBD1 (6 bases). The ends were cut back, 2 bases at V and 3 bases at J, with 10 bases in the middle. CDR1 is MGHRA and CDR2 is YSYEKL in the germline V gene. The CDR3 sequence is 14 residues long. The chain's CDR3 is CASSQQGIYTEAFF. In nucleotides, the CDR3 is TGCGCCAGCAGCCAACAGGGGATTTACACTGAAGCTTTCTTT.

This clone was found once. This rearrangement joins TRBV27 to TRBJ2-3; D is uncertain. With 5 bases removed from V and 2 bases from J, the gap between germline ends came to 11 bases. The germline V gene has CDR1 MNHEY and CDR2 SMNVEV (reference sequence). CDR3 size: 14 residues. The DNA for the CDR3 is TGTGCCAGCAGTCCCCTTTGGACCACAGATACGCAGTATTTT. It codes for CASSPLWTTDTQYF.

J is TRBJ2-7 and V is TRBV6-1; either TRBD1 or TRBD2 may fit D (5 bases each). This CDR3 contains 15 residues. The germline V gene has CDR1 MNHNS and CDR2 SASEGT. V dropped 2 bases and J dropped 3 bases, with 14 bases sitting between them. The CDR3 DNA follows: TGTGCCAGCAGTGAAAGGGCAGGGACCCTCTACGAGCAGTACTTC. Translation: CASSERAGTLYEQYF.

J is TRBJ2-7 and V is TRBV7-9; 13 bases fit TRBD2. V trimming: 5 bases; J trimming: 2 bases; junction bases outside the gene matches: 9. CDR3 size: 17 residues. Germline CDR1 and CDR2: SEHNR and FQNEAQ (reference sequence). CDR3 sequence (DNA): TGTGCCAGCAGCCCAGAACTAGCGGGAGGGCTCCCCTACGAGCAGTACTTC. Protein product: CASSPELAGGLPYEQYF.

Here the CDR3 reads CASSQFQGTEAFF. The DNA for the CDR3 is TGTGCCAGCAGCCAATTTCAGGGGACTGAAGCTTTCTTT. This chain connects TRBV6-5 to TRBJ1-1; D is perhaps TRBD1 (6 bases). Per germline, CDR1 MNHEY and CDR2 SVGAGI. The CDR3 consists of 13 residues. The ends were cut back, 6 bases at V and 5 bases at J, with 13 bases in the middle.

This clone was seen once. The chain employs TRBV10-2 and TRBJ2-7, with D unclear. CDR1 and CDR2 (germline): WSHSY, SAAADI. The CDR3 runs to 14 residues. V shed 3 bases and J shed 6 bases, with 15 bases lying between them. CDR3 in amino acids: CASSEVVRPSEQYF. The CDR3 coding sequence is TGCGCCAGCAGTGAAGTGGTCAGGCCCTCCGAGCAGTACTTC.

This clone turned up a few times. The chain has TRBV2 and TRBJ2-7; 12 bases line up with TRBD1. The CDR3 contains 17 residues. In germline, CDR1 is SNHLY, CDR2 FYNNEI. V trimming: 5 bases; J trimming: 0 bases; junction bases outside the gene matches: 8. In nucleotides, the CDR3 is TGTGCCAGCAGTAGGTTCCGGGACAGGGGGCCCTCCTACGAGCAGTACTTC. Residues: CASSRFRDRGPSYEQYF.

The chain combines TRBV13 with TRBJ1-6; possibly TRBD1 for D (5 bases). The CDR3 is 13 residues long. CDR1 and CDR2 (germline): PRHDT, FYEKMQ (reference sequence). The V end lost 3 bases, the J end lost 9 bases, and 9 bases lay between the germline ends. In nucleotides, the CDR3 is TGTGCCAGCAGCTTCGGCGGGGCTTCACCCCTCCACTTT. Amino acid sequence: CASSFGGASPLHF.

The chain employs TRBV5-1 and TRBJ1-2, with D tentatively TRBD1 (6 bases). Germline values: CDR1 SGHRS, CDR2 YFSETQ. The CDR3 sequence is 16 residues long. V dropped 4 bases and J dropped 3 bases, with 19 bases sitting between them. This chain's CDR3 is CASSPVGGVDDYGYTF. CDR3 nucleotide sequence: TGCGCCAGCAGCCCGGTTGGGGGCGTGGACGACTATGGCTACACCTTC. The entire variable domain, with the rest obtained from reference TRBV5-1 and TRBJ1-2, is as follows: KAGVTQTPRYLIKTRGQQVTLSCSPISGHRSVSWYQQTPGQGLQFLFEYFSETQRNKGNFPGRFSGRQFSNSRSEMNVSTLELGDSALYLCASSPVGGVDDYGYTFGSGTRLTVV.